These T cell receptor beta chains were read from a single sample in a study of Graves' ophthalmopathy and Graves' hyperthyroidism. Using its own MiXCR run on the multiplex PCR reads, TCRdb lists one record per CDR3 protein. Of approximately 500,000 distinct CDR3 sequences listed, approximately 15% are singletons. Sequences were obtained from blood. Source of these receptors: a woman aged 25 to 39 with Graves' ophthalmopathy. Both conserved end residues are part of each CDR3. The order of the fields is clone size, J gene, D gene, V gene, CDR3 DNA, CDR3 protein. The D gene is left open where the match is weak. Size tells how often a clone was seen (once, few, many) or the class of an expanded clone, and some rows leave it out.

many TRBJ1-5 . TRBV6-5 TGTGCCAGCAGTTCCGACATAACGGGCAATCAGCCCCAGCATTTT CASSSDITGNQPQHF
many TRBJ1-1 TRBD1 TRBV27 TGTGCCAGCAGTCTACAGGGGCGAGAAGCTTTCTTT CASSLQGREAFF
. TRBJ1-1 . TRBV5-1 TGCGCCAGCAGCTTGGGATGGGACGGCACTGAAGCTTTCTTT CASSLGWDGTEAFF
. TRBJ2-3 . TRBV20-1 TGCAGTGCTAGAGACCGGGGTGTTACCCGGAGCACAGATACGCAGTATTTT CSARDRGVTRSTDTQYF
. TRBJ1-1 . TRBV27 TGTGCCAGCAGTTTTTTAGGGGGAAATATGAACACTGAAGCTTTCTTT CASSFLGGNMNTEAFF
many TRBJ2-7 . TRBV20-1 TGCAGTGCTTTCGAGGCGACTAAAGCCGAGCAGTACTTC CSAFEATKAEQYF
many TRBJ1-2 TRBD1 TRBV4-3 TGCGCCAGCAGCCAAGAGAGGACAGGTTATGGCTACACCTTC CASSQERTGYGYTF
few TRBJ2-3 . TRBV11-1 TGTGCCAGCACCCATCAGGGTCGAACGCAGTATTTT CASTHQGRTQYF
. TRBJ1-2 . TRBV20-1 TGCAGTGCTAGGCCTTTGGATTCCGGGCGGGGTAACTATGGCTACACCTTC CSARPLDSGRGNYGYTF
many TRBJ2-7 TRBD1 TRBV7-2 TGTGCCAGCAGCCCTAGGAACGGACAGGTGTACTTC CASSPRNGQVYF
many TRBJ2-5 . TRBV5-5 TGTGCCAGCAGCCCAGGGGGGGTGGGAGAGACCCAGTACTTC CASSPGGVGETQYF